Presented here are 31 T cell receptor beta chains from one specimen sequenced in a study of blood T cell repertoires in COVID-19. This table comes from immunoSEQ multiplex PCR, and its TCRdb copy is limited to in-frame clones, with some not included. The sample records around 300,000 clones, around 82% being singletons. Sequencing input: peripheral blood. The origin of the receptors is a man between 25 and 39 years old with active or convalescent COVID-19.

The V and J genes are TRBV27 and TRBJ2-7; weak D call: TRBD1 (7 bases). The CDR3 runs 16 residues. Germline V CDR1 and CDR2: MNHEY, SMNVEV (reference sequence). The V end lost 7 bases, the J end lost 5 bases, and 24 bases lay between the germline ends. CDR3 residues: CASTPSVGQGGHEQYF. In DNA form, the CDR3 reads TGTGCCAGCACCCCCTCTGTAGGGCAGGGGGGCCACGAGCAGTACTTC.

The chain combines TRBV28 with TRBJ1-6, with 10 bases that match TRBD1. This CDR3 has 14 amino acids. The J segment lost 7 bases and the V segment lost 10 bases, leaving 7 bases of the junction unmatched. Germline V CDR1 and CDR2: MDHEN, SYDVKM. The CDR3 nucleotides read TGTGCCAACCGGGGGACAGGGGAAAATTCACCCCTCCACTTT. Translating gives CANRGTGENSPLHF.

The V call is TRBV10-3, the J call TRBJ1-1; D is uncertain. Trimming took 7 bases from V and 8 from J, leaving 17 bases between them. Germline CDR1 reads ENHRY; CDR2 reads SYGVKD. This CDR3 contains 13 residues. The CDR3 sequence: CAITRTEEAEAFF. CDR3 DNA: TGTGCCATCACCCGGACTGAAGAGGCAGAAGCTTTCTTT.

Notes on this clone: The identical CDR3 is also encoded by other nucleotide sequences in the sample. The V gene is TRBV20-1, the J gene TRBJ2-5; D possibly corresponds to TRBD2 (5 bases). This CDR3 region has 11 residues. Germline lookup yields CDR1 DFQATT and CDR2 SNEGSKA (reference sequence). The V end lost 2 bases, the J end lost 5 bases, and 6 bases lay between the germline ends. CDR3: CSARRGETQYF. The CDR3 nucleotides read TGCAGTGCTAGACGCGGGGAGACCCAGTACTTC.

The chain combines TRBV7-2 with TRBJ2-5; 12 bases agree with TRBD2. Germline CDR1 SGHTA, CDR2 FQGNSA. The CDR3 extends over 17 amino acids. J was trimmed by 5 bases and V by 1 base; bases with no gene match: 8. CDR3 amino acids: CASSLGLAGAQGETQYF. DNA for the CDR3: TGTGCCAGCAGCTTAGGACTAGCGGGGGCTCAAGGGGAGACCCAGTACTTC. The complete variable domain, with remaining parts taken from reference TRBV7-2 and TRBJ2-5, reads GAGVSQSPSNKVTEKGKDVELRCDPISGHTALYWYRQSLGQGLEFLIYFQGNSAPDKSGLPSDRFSAERTGGSVSTLTIQRTQQEDSAVYLCASSLGLAGAQGETQYFGPGTRLLVL.

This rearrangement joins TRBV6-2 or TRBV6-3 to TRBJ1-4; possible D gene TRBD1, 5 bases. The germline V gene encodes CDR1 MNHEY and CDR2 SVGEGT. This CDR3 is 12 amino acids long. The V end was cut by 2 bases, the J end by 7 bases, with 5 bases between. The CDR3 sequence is CASSYGAEKLFF. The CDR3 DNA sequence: TGTGCCAGCAGTTACGGGGCTGAAAAACTGTTTTTT.

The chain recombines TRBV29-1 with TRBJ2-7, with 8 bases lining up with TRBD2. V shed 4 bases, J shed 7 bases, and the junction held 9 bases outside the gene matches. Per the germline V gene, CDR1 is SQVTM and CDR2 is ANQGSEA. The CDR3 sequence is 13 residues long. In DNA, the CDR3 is TGCAGCGTTGCCCCGGGACTAGAAAGGGAGCAGTACTTC. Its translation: CSVAPGLEREQYF.

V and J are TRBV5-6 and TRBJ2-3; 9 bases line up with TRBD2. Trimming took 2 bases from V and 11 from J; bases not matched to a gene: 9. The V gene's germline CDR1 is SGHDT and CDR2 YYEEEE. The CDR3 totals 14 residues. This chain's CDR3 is CASSFISGGSGQYF. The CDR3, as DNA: TGTGCCAGCAGCTTTATTAGCGGGGGATCGGGGCAGTATTTT.

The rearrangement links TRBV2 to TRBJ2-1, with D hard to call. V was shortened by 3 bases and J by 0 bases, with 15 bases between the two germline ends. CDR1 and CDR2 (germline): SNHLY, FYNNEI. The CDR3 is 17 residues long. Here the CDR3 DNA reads TGTGCCAGCAGTGAGAGGATTATCCCAAGCTCCTACAATGAGCAGTTCTTC. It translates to CASSERIIPSSYNEQFF.

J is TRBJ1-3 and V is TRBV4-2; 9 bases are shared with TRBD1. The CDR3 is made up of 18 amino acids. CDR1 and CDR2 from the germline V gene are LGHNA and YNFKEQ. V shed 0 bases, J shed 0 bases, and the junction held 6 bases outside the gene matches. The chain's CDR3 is CASSQEGETGGSGNTIYF. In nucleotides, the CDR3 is TGTGCCAGCAGCCAAGAGGGAGAGACAGGGGGCTCTGGAAACACCATATATTTT.

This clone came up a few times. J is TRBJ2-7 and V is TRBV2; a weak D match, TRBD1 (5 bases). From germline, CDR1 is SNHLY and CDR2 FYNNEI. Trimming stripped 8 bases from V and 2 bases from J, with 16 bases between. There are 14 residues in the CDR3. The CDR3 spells CASLFQGYAYEQYF. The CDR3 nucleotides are TGTGCCAGCCTCTTCCAGGGTTACGCCTACGAGCAGTACTTC. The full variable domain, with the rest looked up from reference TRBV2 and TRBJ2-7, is EPEVTQTPSHQVTQMGQEVILRCVPISNHLYFYWYRQILGQKVEFLVSFYNNEISEKSEIFDDQFSVERPDGSNFTLKIRSTKLEDSAMYFCASLFQGYAYEQYFGPGTRLTVT.

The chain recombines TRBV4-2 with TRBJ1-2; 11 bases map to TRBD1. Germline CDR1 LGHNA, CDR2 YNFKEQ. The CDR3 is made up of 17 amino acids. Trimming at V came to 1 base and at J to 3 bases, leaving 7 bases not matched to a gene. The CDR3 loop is CASSQGKGQGEYYGYTF. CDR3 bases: TGTGCCAGCAGCCAAGGCAAGGGACAGGGGGAATACTATGGCTACACCTTC.

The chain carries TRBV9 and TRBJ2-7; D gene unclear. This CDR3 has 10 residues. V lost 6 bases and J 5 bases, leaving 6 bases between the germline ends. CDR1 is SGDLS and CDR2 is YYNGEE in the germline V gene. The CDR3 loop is CASKRDEQYF. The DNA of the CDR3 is TGTGCCAGCAAACGGGACGAGCAGTACTTC.

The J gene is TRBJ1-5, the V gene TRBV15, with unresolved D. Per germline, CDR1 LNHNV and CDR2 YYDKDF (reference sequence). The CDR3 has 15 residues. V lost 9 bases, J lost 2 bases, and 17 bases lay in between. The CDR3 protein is CATSPGLGGNQPQHF. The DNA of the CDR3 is TGTGCCACGAGTCCTGGTTTGGGAGGCAATCAGCCCCAGCATTTT.

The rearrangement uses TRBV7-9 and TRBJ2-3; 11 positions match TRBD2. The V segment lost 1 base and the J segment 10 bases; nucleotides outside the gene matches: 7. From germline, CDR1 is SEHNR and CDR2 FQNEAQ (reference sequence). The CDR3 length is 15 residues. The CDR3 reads CASSLETSGGSPQYF. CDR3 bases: TGTGCCAGCAGCTTAGAAACTAGCGGGGGCTCGCCGCAGTATTTT. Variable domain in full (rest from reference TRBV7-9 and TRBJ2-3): DTGVSQNPRHKITKRGQNVTFRCDPISEHNRLYWYRQTLGQGPEFLTYFQNEAQLEKSRLLSDRFSAERPKGSFSTLEIQRTEQGDSAMYLCASSLETSGGSPQYFGPGTRLTVL.

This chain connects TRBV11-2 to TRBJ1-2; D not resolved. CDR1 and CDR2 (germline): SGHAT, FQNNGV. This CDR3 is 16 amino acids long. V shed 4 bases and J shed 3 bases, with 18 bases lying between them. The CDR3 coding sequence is TGTGCCAGCAGCTCCTTCGTAGGAGGACCCGACTATGGCTACACCTTC. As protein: CASSSFVGGPDYGYTF.

This CDR3 is CASSQNPGTGYTDTQYF. CDR3 nucleotide sequence: TGTGCCAGCAGCCAAAACCCCGGGACAGGATACACAGATACGCAGTATTTT. The chain carries TRBV3-1 (or the pseudogene TRBV3-2) and TRBJ2-3; 8 bases agree with TRBD1. This CDR3 comprises 17 residues. V gave up 2 bases and J gave up 2 bases; unmatched junction bases: 9. Germline V gene sequence: CDR1 LGHDT, CDR2 YNNKEL (reference sequence).

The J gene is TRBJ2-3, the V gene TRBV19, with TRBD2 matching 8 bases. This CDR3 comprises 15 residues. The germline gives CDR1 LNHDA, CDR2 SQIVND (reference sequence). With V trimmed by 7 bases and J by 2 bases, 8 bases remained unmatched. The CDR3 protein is CASNSLADHTDTQYF. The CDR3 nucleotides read TGTGCCAGTAATTCACTAGCGGATCACACAGATACGCAGTATTTT.

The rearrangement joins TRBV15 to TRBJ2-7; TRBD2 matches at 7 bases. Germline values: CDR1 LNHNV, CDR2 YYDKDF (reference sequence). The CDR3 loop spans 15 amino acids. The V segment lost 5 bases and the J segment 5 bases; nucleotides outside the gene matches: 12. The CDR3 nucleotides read TGTGCCACCAGCTGGGGGGGGGAGAGACGGGACGAGCAGTACTTC. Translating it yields CATSWGGERRDEQYF.

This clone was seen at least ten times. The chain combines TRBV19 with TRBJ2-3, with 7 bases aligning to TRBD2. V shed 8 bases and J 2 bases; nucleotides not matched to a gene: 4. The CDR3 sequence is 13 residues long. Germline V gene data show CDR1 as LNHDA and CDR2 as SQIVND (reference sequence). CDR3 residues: CASGREDTDTQYF. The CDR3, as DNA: TGTGCCAGTGGGAGGGAGGACACAGATACGCAGTATTTT.

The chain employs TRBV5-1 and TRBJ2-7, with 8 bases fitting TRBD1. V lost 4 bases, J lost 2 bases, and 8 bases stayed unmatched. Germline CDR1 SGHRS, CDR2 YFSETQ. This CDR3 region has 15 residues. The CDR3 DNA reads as TGCGCCAGCAGCATGACAGGGGACGGGGCCTACGAGCAGTACTTC. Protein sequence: CASSMTGDGAYEQYF.

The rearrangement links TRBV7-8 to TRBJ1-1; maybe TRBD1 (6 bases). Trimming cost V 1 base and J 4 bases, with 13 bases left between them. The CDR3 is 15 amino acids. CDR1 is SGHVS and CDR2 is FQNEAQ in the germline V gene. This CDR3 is CASSLVYRAPTEAFF. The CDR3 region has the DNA TGTGCCAGCAGCTTAGTCTACAGGGCGCCCACTGAAGCTTTCTTT.

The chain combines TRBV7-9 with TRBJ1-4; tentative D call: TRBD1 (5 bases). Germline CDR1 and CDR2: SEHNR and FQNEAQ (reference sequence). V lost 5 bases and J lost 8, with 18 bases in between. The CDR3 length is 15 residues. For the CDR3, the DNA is TGTGCCAGCAGCCCGTCATGGGGCGGGAGCGAAAAACTGTTTTTT. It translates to CASSPSWGGSEKLFF. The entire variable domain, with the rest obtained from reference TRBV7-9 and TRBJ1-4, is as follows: DTGVSQNPRHKITKRGQNVTFRCDPISEHNRLYWYRQTLGQGPEFLTYFQNEAQLEKSRLLSDRFSAERPKGSFSTLEIQRTEQGDSAMYLCASSPSWGGSEKLFFGSGTQLSVL.

CDR3 nucleotide sequence: TGTGCCAGCAGTTACTCGTCGCAGCGGCTTCCCTACGAGCAGTACTTC. Its translation is CASSYSSQRLPYEQYF. The chain joins TRBV6-5 to TRBJ2-7; a possible D gene is TRBD2 (5 bases). V was clipped by 0 bases and J by 2 bases, with 14 bases between them. This CDR3 contains 16 residues. Germline V gene lookup returns CDR1 MNHEY and CDR2 SVGAGI.

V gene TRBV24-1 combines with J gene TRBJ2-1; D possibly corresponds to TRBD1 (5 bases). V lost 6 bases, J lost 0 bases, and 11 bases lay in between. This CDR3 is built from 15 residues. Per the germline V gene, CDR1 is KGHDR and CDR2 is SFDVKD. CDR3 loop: CATSQGISSYNEQFF. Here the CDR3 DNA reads TGTGCCACCAGTCAGGGTATTAGCTCCTACAATGAGCAGTTCTTC.

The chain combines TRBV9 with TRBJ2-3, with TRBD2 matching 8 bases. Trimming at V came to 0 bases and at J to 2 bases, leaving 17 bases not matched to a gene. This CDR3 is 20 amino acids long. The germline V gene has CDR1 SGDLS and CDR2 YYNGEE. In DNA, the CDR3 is TGTGCCAGCAGCGTAGAGGTTGGGCGGGGGGCCGCCCGACACACAGATACGCAGTATTTT. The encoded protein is CASSVEVGRGAARHTDTQYF.

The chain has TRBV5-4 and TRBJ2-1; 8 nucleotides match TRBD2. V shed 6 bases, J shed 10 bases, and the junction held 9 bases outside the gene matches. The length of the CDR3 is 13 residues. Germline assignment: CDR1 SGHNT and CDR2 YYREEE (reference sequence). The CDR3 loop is CASTPGLVGEQFF. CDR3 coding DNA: TGTGCCAGCACCCCGGGACTAGTGGGCGAGCAGTTCTTC.

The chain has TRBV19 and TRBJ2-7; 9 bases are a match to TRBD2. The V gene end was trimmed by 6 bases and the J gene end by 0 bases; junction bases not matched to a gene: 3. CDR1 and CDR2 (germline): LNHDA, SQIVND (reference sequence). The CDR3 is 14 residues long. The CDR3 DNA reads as TGTGCCAGTAGACCGGGACTAGCCTCCTACGAGCAGTACTTC. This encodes CASRPGLASYEQYF.

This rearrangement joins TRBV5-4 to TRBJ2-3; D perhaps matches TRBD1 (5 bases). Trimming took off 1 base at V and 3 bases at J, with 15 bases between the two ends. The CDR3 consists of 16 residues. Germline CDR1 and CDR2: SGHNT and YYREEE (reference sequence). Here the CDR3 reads CASSLNAGSLTDTQYF. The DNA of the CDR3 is TGTGCCAGCAGCTTGAATGCAGGGTCGCTTACAGATACGCAGTATTTT.

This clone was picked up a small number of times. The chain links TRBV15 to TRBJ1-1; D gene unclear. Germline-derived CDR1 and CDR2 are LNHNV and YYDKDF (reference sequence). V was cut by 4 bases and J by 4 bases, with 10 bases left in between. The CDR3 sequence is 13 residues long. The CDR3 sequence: CATSNKFATEAFF. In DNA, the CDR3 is TGTGCCACCAGCAACAAATTCGCCACTGAAGCTTTCTTT.

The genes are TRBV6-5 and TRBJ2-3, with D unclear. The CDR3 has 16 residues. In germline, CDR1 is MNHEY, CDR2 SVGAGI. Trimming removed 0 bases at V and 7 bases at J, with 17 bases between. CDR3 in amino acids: CASSYSKVAGPHTQYF. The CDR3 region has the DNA TGTGCCAGCAGTTACTCGAAGGTCGCAGGCCCCCATACGCAGTATTTT.